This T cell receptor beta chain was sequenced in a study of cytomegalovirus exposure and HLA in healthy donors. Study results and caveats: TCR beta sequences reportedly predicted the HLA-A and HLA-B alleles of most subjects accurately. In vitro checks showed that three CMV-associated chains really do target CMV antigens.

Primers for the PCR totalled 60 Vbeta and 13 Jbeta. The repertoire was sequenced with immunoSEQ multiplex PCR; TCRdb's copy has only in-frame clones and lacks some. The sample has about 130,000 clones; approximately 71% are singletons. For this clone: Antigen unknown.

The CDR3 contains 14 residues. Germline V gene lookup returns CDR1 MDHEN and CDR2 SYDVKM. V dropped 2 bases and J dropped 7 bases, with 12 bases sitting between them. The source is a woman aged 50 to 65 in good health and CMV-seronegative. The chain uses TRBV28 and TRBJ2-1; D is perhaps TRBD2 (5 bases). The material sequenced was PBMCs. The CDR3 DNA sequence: TGTGCCAGCAGTTTAATAGGCGGGTCAAATGAGCAGTTCTTC. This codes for CASSLIGGSNEQFF. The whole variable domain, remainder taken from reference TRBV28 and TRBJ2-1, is DVKVTQSSRYLVKRTGEKVFLECVQDMDHENMFWYRQDPGLGLRLIYFSYDVKMKEKGDIPEGYSVSREKKERFSLILESASTNQTSMYLCASSLIGGSNEQFFGPGTRLTVL.